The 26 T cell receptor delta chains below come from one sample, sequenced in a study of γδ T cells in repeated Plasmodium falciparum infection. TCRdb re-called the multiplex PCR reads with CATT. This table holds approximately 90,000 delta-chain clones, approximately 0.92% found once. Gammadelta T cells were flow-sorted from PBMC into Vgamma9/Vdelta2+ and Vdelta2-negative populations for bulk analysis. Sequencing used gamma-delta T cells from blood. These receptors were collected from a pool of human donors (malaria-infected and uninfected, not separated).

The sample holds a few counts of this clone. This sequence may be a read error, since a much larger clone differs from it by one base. CDR3 in DNA: TGTGCTCTTGGGGAACGGGCTCCTACGGTTGTCTTCGGACTCATCTTT. Translation: CALGERAPTVVFGLIF. This sequence joins TRDV1 and TRDJ1; a weak D match, TRDD2 (6 bases). TCRdb gives no J gene; it was assigned here by matching the DNA to germline. Between the trimmed V and J ends, which lost 1 base and 10 bases, there was a span of 22 bases. Per germline, CDR1 TSWWSYY and CDR2 QGS. The CDR3 is 16 residues long.

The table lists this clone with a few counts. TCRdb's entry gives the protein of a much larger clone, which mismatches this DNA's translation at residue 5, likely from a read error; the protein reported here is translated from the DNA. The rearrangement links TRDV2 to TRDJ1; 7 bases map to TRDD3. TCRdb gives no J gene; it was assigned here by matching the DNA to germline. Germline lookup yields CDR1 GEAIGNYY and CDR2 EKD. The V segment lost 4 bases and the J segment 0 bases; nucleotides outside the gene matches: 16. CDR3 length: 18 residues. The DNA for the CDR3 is TGTGCCTGTGAGTCCCTCTCTACTGGGGTCGGGTACACCGATAAACTCATCTTT. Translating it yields CACESLSTGVGYTDKLIF.

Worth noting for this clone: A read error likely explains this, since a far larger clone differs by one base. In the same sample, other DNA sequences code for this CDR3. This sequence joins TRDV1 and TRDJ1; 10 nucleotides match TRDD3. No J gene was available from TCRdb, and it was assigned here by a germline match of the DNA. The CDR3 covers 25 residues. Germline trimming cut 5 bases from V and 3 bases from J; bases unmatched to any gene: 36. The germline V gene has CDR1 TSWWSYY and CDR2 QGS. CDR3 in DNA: TGTGCTCTTGGGCCTTACCCCTCTATTCCTACCCCGGAGCAAAGGGGGATACGGGGGCCCGATAAACTCATCTTT. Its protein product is CALGPYPSIPTPEQRGIRGPDKLIF.

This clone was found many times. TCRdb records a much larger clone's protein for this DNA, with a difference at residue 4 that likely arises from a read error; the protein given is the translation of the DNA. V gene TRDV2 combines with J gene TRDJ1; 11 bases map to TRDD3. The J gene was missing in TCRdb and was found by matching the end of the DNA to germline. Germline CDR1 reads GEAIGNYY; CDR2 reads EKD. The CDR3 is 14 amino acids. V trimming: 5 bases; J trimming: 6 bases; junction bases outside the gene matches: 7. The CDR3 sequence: CACGTMGDTHKLIF. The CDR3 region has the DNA TGTGCCTGTGGCACAATGGGGGATACGCATAAACTCATCTTT.

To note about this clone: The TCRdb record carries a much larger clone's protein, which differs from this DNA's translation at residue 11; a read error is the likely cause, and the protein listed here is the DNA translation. CDR3 loop: CALGELGYTDRLIF. The CDR3, as DNA: TGTGCTCTTGGGGAACTGGGGTACACCGATAGACTCATCTTT. The V gene is TRDV1, the J gene TRDJ1; D not certain. Because TCRdb records no J gene, it was assigned here through a match of the DNA to germline. CDR1 and CDR2 from the germline V gene are TSWWSYY and QGS. This CDR3 has 14 amino acids.

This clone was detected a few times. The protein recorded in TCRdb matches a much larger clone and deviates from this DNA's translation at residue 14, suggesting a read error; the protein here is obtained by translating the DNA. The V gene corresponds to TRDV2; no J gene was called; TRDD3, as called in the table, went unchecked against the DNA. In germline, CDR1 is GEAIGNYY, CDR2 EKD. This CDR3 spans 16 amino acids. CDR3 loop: CACDTVGAPYTDKPIF. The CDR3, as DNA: TGTGCCTGTGACACCGTCGGGGCACCTTACACCGATAAACCCATCTTT.

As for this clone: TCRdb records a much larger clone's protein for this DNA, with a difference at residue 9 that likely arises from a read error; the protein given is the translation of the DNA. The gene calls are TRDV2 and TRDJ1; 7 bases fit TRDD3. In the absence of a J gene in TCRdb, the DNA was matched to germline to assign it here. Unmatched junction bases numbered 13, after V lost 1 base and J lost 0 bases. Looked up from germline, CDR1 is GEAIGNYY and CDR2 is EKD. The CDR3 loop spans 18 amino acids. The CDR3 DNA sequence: TGTGCCTGTGACACTGGGTACTGGAGGATACGGAACACCGATAAACTCATCTTT. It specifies CACDTGYWRIRNTDKLIF.

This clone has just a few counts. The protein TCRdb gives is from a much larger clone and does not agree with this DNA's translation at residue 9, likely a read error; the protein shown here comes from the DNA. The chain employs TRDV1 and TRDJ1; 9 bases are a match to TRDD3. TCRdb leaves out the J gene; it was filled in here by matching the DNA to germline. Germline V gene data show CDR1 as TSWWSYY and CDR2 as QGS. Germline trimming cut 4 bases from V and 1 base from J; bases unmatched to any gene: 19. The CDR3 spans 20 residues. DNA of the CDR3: TGTGCTCTTGGGGCCTCCCGTGGCAGTACTGGGGGAGCCCTCACCGATAAACTCATCTTT. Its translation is CALGASRGSTGGALTDKLIF.

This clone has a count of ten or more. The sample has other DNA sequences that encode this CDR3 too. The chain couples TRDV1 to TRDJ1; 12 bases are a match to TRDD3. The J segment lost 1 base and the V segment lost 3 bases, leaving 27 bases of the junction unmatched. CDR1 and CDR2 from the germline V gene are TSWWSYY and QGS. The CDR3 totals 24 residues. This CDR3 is CALGDSFLPNFTGGYFEGTDKLIF. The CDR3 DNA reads TGTGCTCTTGGGGACTCCTTCCTACCGAACTTTACTGGGGGATACTTCGAGGGCACCGATAAACTCATCTTT.

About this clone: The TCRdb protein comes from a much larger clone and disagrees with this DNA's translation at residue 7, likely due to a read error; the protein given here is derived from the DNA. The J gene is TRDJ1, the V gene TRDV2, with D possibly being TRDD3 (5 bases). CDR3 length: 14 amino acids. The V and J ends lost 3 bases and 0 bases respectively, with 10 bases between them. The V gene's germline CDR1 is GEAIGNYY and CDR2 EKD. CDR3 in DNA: TGTGCCTGTGACCCTGGGAGATACACCGATAAACTCATCTTT. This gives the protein CACDPGRYTDKLIF.

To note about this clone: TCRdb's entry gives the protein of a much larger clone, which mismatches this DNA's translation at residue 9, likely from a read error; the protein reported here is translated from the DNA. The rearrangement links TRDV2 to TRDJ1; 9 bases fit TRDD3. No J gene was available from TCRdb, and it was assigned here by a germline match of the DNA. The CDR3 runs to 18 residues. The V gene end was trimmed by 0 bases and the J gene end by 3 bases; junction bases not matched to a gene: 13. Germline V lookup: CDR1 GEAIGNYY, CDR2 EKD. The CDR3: CACDTKEARGYASDKLIF. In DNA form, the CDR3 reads TGTGCCTGTGACACCAAGGAGGCTAGGGGATACGCCTCCGATAAACTCATCTTT.

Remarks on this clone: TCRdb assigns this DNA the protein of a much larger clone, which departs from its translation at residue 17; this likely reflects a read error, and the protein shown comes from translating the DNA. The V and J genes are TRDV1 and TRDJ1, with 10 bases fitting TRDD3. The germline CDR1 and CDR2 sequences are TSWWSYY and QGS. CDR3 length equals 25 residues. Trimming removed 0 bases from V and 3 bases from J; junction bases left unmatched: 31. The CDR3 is CALGELPAVALTRILGDSRADKLIF. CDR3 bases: TGTGCTCTTGGGGAACTTCCCGCGGTGGCCCTTACGAGGATACTGGGGGATTCCCGGGCCGATAAACTCATCTTT.

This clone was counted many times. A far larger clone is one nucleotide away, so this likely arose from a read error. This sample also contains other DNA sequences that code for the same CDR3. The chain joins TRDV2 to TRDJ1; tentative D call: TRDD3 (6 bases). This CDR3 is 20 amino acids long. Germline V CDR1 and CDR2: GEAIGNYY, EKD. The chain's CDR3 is CACDTNLQGCQGDRTDKLIF. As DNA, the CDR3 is TGTGCCTGCGACACCAACCTACAAGGATGCCAAGGGGATCGGACCGATAAACTCATCTTT.

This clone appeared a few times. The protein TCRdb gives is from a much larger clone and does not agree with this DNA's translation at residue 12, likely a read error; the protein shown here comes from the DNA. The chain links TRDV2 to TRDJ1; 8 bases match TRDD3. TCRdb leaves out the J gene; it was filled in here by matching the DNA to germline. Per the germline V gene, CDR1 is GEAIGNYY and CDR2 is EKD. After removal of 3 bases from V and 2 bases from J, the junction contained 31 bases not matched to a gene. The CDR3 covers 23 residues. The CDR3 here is CACDSEGDKREALGSSRTDKLIF. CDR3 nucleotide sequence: TGTGCCTGTGACTCTGAGGGGGATAAAAGAGAGGCTTTGGGATCTAGTCGTACCGATAAACTCATCTTT.

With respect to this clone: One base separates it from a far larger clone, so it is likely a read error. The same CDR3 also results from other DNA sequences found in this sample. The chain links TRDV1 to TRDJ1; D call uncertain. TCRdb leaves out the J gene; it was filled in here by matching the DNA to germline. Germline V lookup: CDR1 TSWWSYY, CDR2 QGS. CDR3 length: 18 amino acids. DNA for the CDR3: TGTGCTCTTGGTGAACTTTTCCCCATTCCGGGCGAATCTGGTAAACTCATCTTT. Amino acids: CALGELFPIPGESGKLIF.

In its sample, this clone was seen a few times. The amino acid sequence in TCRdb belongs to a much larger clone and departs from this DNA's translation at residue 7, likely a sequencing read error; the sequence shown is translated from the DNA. The CDR3 reads CACDTAGLWGHNVKKLIF. DNA for the CDR3: TGTGCCTGTGACACCGCGGGATTGTGGGGGCACAATGTCAAAAAACTCATCTTT. The chain combines TRDV2 with TRDJ1; TRDD3 might be the D (6 bases). The V gene lost 0 bases and the J gene lost 8 bases, with 27 bases spanning the gap. The CDR3 runs 18 residues. Germline V gene data show CDR1 as GEAIGNYY and CDR2 as EKD.

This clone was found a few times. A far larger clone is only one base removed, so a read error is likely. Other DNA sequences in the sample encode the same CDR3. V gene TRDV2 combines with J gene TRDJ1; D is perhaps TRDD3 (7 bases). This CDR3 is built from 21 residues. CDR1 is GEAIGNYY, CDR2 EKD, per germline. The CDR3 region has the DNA TGTGCCTGTGACACCAAACTCCTTCCCCCTGGGGATAGGGGGTACACCGATAAACTTATCTTT. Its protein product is CACDTKLLPPGDRGYTDKLIF.

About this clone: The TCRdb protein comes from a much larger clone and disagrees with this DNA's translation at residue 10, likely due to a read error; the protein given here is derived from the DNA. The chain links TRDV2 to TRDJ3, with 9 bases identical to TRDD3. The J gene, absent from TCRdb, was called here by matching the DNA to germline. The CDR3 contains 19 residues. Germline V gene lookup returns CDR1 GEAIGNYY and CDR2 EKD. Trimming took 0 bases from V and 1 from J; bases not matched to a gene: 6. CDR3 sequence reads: CACDTVLGDHSWDTRQMFF. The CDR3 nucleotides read TGTGCCTGTGACACCGTACTGGGGGACCATTCCTGGGACACCCGACAGATGTTTTTC.

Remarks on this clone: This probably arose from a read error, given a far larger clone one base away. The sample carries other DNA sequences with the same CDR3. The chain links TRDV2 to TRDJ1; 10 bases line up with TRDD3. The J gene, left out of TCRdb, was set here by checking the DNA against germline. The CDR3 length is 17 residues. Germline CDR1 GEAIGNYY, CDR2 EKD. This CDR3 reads CACDPLGDIGYTDKLIF. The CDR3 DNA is TGTGCCTGTGACCCTCTGGGGGATATCGGGTACACCGACAAACTCATCTTT.

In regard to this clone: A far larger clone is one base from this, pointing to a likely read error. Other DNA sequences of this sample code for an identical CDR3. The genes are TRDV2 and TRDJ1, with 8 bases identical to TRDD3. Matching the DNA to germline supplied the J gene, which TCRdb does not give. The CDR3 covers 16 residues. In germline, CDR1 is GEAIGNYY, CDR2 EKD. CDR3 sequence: CACDRLGGNYTDKLIF. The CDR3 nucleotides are TGTGCCTGTGACCGACTGGGGGGGAACTACACCGACAAACTCATCTTT.

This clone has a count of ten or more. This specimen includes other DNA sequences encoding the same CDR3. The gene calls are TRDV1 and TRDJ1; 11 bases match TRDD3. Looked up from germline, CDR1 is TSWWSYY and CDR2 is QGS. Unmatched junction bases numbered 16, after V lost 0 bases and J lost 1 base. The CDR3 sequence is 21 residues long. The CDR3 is CALGELDLTKYWGICTDKLIF. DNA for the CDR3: TGTGCTCTTGGGGAACTAGATCTTACGAAGTACTGGGGGATATGCACCGATAAACTCATCTTT.

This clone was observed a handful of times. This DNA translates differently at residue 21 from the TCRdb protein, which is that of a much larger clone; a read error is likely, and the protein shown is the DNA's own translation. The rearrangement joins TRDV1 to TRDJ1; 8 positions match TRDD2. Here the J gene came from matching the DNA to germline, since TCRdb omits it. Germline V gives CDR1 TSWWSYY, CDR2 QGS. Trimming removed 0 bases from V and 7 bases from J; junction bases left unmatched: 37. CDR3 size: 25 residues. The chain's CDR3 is CALGELGPASYSWGFPLFLAGKLIF. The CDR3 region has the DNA TGTGCTCTTGGGGAACTCGGGCCCGCTTCCTACAGCTGGGGATTCCCCTTGTTCCTAGCGGGTAAACTCATCTTT.

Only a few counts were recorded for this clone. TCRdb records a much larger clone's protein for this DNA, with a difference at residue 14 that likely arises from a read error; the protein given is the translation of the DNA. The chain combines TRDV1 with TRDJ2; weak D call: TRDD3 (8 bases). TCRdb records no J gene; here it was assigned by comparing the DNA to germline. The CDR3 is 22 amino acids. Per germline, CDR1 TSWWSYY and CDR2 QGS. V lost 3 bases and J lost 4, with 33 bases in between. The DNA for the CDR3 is TGTGCTCTTGGGGATCAAGCCTTCCTTGGGTACTGGGGGGTACGTTGGACAGCACAACTCTTCTTT. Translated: CALGDQAFLGYWGVRWTAQLFF.

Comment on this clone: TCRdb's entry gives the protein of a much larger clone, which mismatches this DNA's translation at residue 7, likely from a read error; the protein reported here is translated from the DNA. This CDR3 is CALGDPLPYWGIRSDKLIF. DNA of the CDR3: TGTGCTCTTGGGGACCCTCTCCCTTACTGGGGGATCAGGTCCGATAAACTCATCTTT. J is TRDJ1 and V is TRDV1; 10 bases align to TRDD3. TCRdb gives no J gene; it was assigned here by matching the DNA to germline. This CDR3 is 19 amino acids long. Germline lookup yields CDR1 TSWWSYY and CDR2 QGS. Trimming cost V 3 bases and J 3 bases; bases outside gene matches: 16.

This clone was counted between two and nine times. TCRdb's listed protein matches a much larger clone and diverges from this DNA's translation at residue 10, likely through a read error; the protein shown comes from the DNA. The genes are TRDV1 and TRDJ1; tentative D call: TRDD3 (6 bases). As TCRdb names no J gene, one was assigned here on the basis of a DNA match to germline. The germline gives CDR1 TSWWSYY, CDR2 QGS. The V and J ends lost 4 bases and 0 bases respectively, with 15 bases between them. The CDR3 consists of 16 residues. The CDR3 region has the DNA TGTGCTCTTGGGGCTAACCGGGGGGGAGACACCGATAAACTCATCTTT. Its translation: CALGANRGGDTDKLIF.

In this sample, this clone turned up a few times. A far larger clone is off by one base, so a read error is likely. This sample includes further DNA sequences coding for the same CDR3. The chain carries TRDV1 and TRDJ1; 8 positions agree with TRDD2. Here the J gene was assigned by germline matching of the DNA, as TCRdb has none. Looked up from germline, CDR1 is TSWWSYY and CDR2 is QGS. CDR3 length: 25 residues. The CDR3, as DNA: TGCGCTCTTGGGGAACTCGGGCCCGCTTCCTACAGCTGGGGATTCCCCTTGTTCCTAGCGGATAAACTCATCTTT. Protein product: CALGELGPASYSWGFPLFLADKLIF.